This T cell receptor (beta chain) was profiled in a study of early T cells in non-severe SARS-CoV-2 infection. Study information: Chains were not paired, and sequencing was done on bulk RNA from unsorted whole blood.

TCRdb independently ran MiXCR on the 5' RACE reads; one entry per CDR3 protein. The table records about 76,000 distinct CDR3 sequences, roughly a sixth of them present only once. Germline loops: CDR1 MNHNS, CDR2 SASEGT. V lost 4 bases, J lost 8 bases, and 11 bases lay in between. The CDR3 covers 12 residues. The chain combines TRBV6-1 with TRBJ1-2, with unresolved D. The specimen was whole blood. The TCR comes from an adult who was a healthcare worker with PCR-confirmed SARS-CoV-2 infection or an uninfected control (not recorded which). CDR3 amino acids: CASSVEVGGYTF. CDR3 sequence (DNA): TGTGCCAGCAGTGTGGAGGTCGGAGGCTACACCTTC.